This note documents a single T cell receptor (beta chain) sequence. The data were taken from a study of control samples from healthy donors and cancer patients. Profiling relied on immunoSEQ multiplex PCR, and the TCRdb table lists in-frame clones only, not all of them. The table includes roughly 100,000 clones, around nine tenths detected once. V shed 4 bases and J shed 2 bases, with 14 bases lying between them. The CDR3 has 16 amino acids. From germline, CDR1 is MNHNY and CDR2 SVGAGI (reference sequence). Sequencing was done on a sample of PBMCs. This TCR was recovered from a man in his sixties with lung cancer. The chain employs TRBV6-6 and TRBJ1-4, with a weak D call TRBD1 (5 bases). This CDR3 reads CASSSKGRGTNEKLFF. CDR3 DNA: TGTGCCAGCAGTTCAAAGGGGAGGGGTACTAATGAAAAACTGTTTTTT.